Described below is a single T cell receptor (beta chain) sequence and its context. Germline values: CDR1 LNHDA, CDR2 SQIVND (reference sequence). Trimming cost V 0 bases and J 5 bases, with 14 bases left between them. CDR3 length: 16 residues. The data were produced by immunoSEQ multiplex PCR, yet TCRdb's version contains in-frame clones alone and is incomplete. Among over 25,000 clones listed, about 91% were seen once. The record originates from a study of blood T cell repertoires in COVID-19. Across the study: Some COVID-19 samples were acute and others convalescent; all came from the United States, Italy and Spain. T cells, B-cell-depleted T cells, or PBMCs provided the cDNA or gDNA that served as material.

Sequencing input: peripheral blood. V is TRBV19 and J is TRBJ1-5, with a weak D call TRBD1 (5 bases). This receptor was obtained from a man between 65 and 85 years old with acute or convalescent COVID-19. CDR3 sequence: CASSIDSGRVDQPQHF. The CDR3 DNA is TGTGCCAGTAGTATAGATTCGGGCAGGGTTGATCAGCCCCAGCATTTT.